This paragraph covers one T cell receptor beta chain sequence. This record comes from a study of blood T cell repertoires in COVID-19. About the research overall: Acute-phase and convalescent COVID-19 samples originated in the United States, Italy and Spain. Sources were T cells, B-cell-depleted T cells, or PBMCs; the material itself was cDNA or gDNA.

Germline V gene sequence: CDR1 MNHEY, CDR2 SMNVEV (reference sequence). This CDR3 has 15 residues. V lost 6 bases to trimming and J lost 4 bases; unmatched junction nucleotides: 2. In the original workflow: Amplification with reference gene primers provided the estimates of nucleated cell counts. Sequencing was performed with immunoSEQ multiplex PCR; in TCRdb, only in-frame clones are kept and a portion is missing. V, J and clone size are taken as reported in that table, and D and trimming were inferred from the DNA itself. Found here are 75,000 to 90,000 clones, roughly 80% of them singletons; the top ten hold more than 10%.

The chain uses TRBV27 and TRBJ2-2; the match to TRBD2 covers 13 bases. Sequencing was performed on peripheral blood. The TCR was taken from a woman aged 40 to 50 with active or convalescent COVID-19. In nucleotides, the CDR3 is TGTGCCAGCAGGGGACTAGCGGGACTCACCGGGGAGCTGTTTTTT. Translated: CASRGLAGLTGELFF.